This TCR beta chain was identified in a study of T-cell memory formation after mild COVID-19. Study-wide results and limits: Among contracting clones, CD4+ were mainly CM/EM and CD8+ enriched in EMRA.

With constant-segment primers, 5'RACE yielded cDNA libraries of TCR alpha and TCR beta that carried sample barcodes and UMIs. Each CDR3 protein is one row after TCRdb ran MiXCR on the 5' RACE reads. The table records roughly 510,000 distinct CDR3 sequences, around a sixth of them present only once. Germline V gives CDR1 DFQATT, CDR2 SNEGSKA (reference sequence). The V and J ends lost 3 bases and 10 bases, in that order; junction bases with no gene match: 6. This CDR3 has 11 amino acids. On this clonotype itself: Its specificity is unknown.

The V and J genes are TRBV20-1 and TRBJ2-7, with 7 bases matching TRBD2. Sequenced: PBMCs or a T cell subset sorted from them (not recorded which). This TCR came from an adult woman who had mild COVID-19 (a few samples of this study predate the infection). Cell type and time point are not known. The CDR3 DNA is TGCAGTGCTAGTAAGACGGGACTACAGTACTTC. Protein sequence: CSASKTGLQYF.